A selection of T cell receptor beta chains follows, all from one sample in a study of blood T cells in healthy people across ages. TCRdb ran MiXCR on the 5' RACE reads and lists one entry per CDR3 protein. Of about 1.5 million distinct CDR3 sequences in the sample, under 55% are singletons; the top ten hold just over 4%. The sequencing sample was made of blood. All receptors derive from a woman younger than 30 in good health. CDR3s include the opening cysteine and the closing phenylalanine or tryptophan.

cdr3_aa v_call
CASSVGRGGMSEQLF TRBV9
CSAGGQGIYYGYTF TRBV20-1
CATSSAGTPTDTQYF TRBV24-1
CASSGQLAHHEQYF TRBV2
CASSHSSLRDGYTF TRBV12-3/TRBV12-4
CASSFAGLYNEQYF TRBV7-2
CSVGRQGLLAANEQFF TRBV29-1
CASSVSAGEGEQYF TRBV28
CSALLGGSTDTQYF TRBV20-1
CASTRGRDRSYEQYF TRBV6-2/TRBV6-3
CASSLVVSGVETQYF TRBV6-5
CASSPGMGNEQFF TRBV28
CASSTRRTKLFF TRBV3-1
CASSGGTGFTDTQYF TRBV5-8
CASGTSSTDTQYF TRBV9